The rows below give T cell receptor beta chains drawn from one sample of a study of T cells in localized non-small cell lung cancer. This table comes from immunoSEQ multiplex PCR, and its TCRdb copy is limited to in-frame clones, with some not included. Counted here are roughly 24,000 clones, 80% to 95% occurring once; the ten biggest clones make up about 4%. This specimen was peripheral blood, taken before any cancer treatment. All receptors derive from a female donor of 60 years or more with stage II squamous cell lung carcinoma. CDR3s include the opening cysteine and the closing phenylalanine or tryptophan. D genes are given only for firm matches. Size is omitted from some rows. Given values are once, few, many or a class for expanded clones.

J gene	clone size	D gene	V gene	CDR3 protein	CDR3 DNA
TRBJ1-6	-	TRBD1	TRBV5-1	CASSLEEARGLTYNSPLHF	TGCGCCAGCAGCTTGGAGGAGGCCAGGGGGCTCACCTATAATTCACCCCTCCACTTT
TRBJ2-7	-	-	TRBV9	CASSPLIGTSRGEQYF	TGTGCCAGCAGCCCTCTTATTGGAACTAGCCGCGGTGAGCAGTACTTC
TRBJ1-2	-	-	TRBV28	CAIRSDGTNYGYTF	TGTGCCATCCGCTCGGACGGCACCAACTATGGCTACACCTTC
TRBJ1-2	few	-	TRBV2	CASRVGHGYTF	TGTGCCAGCAGGGTGGGCCATGGCTACACCTTC
TRBJ1-2	-	TRBD1	TRBV11-2	CASSQDRASGYTF	TGTGCCAGCAGCCAGGACAGGGCCTCCGGCTACACCTTC
TRBJ2-1	-	-	TRBV9	CASSVGPGRVDYNEQFF	TGTGCCAGCAGCGTAGGGCCAGGACGGGTGGACTACAATGAGCAGTTCTTC
TRBJ2-7	-	TRBD2	TRBV5-6	CASSLYWTRGEQYF	TGTGCCAGCAGCTTGTATTGGACTAGGGGCGAGCAGTACTTC
TRBJ2-1	-	-	TRBV11-2	CASSFSNYNEQFF	TGTGCCAGCAGCTTTTCTAACTACAATGAGCAGTTCTTC
TRBJ1-1	-	-	TRBV5-4	CAWGRDTLLNTEAFF	TGTGCCTGGGGGAGGGACACTCTTCTGAACACTGAAGCTTTCTTT
TRBJ2-1	-	-	TRBV30	CALQFGLATYNEQFF	TGTGCCCTCCAGTTCGGGCTAGCGACATACAATGAGCAGTTCTTC
TRBJ2-1	-	-	TRBV9	CASSAYNGDEQFF	TGTGCCAGCAGCGCATATAACGGGGATGAGCAGTTCTTC
TRBJ1-1	-	-	TRBV6-5	CASSYGGALRGEAFF	TGTGCCAGCAGTTATGGGGGGGCGCTTAGGGGTGAAGCTTTCTTT
TRBJ1-1	-	-	TRBV18	CASSPGRIMNTEAFF	TGTGCCAGTTCACCGGGACGGATCATGAACACTGAAGCTTTCTTT
TRBJ2-3	-	-	TRBV5-1	CASSGGYSTDTQYF	TGCGCCAGCAGCGGCGGATATAGCACAGATACGCAGTATTTT
TRBJ2-5	-	TRBD2	TRBV5-1	CASSAGLAGGQETQYF	TGCGCCAGCAGCGCCGGACTAGCGGGGGGACAAGAGACCCAGTACTTC
TRBJ2-1	-	TRBD2	TRBV7-9	CASSPKTRLAGVRNEQFF	TGTGCCAGCAGTCCTAAGACCCGACTCGCGGGAGTACGCAATGAGCAGTTCTTC
TRBJ1-2	-	TRBD1	TRBV19	CASSNRGRDYGYTF	TGTGCCAGTAGTAACAGGGGGCGAGACTATGGCTACACCTTC
TRBJ2-7	few	-	TRBV14	CASSQGSASDSYEQYF	TGTGCCAGCAGCCAAGGTTCGGCTAGCGATTCATACGAGCAGTACTTC
TRBJ1-5	-	-	TRBV7-3	CASSLKKAGAGLDQPQHF	TGTGCCAGCAGCTTAAAAAAGGCAGGGGCAGGGTTGGATCAGCCCCAGCATTTT
TRBJ1-1	-	-	TRBV5-1	CASSFQGNTEAFF	TGCGCCAGCAGCTTCCAGGGGAACACTGAAGCTTTCTTT
TRBJ2-7	-	-	TRBV10-2	CASSGHGNGEQYF	TGCGCCAGCAGTGGACATGGGAACGGAGAGCAGTACTTC
TRBJ2-3	-	TRBD2	TRBV6-1	CASSELAGGADTRYF	TGTGCCAGCAGTGAACTAGCGGGAGGTGCAGATACGCGGTATTTT
TRBJ2-5	once	-	TRBV30	CAWSLGTSRQETQYF	TGTGCCTGGAGTCTCGGGACATCCCGCCAAGAGACCCAGTACTTC
TRBJ2-5	-	-	TRBV5-6	CASSLNFKETQYF	TGTGCCAGCAGCTTAAACTTTAAAGAGACCCAGTACTTC
TRBJ2-3	once	-	TRBV5-1	CASSPSWTGGRTDTQYF	TGCGCCAGCAGCCCCTCTTGGACGGGGGGCCGGACAGATACGCAGTATTTT
TRBJ1-1	-	-	TRBV11-1	CASSLVSVNTEAFF	TGTGCCAGCAGCTTAGTGTCGGTGAACACTGAAGCTTTCTTT
TRBJ2-2	-	-	TRBV7-2	CASVERGRNTGELFF	TGTGCCAGCGTGGAACGGGGGAGGAACACCGGGGAGCTGTTTTTT
TRBJ1-1	once	-	TRBV11-3	CASSRGQSGAFF	TGTGCCAGCAGCCGAGGACAGAGCGGAGCTTTCTTT
TRBJ2-1	-	TRBD2	TRBV7-7	CASSLVVAGVNEQFF	TGTGCTAGCAGCTTAGTGGTTGCGGGAGTGAATGAGCAGTTCTTC
TRBJ2-3	-	-	TRBV2	CASSERTDTQYF	TGTGCCAGCAGTGAAAGGACAGATACGCAGTATTTT
TRBJ1-2	-	-	TRBV5-1	CASSLAPTEGYGYTF	TGCGCCAGCAGCTTGGCCCCGACTGAGGGGTATGGCTACACCTTC
TRBJ2-3	-	TRBD2	TRBV2	CASSVTSGGLSDTQYF	TGTGCCAGCAGTGTGACTAGCGGGGGGCTTTCAGATACGCAGTATTTT
TRBJ1-2	-	TRBD1	TRBV5-1	CASSLSTGENYGYTF	TGCGCCAGCAGCTTGTCGACAGGGGAGAACTATGGCTACACCTTC
TRBJ1-4	-	-	TRBV12-5	CASGLVPRDNEKLFF	TGTGCTAGTGGTTTGGTACCCAGGGATAATGAAAAACTGTTTTTT
TRBJ1-2	-	TRBD1	TRBV2	CASSPRGYGYTF	TGTGCCAGCAGCCCCAGGGGGTATGGCTACACCTTC
TRBJ1-6	-	-	TRBV7-9	CASSYEKGWVHF	TGTGCCAGCAGCTACGAAAAGGGATGGGTCCACTTT
TRBJ2-7	-	TRBD2	TRBV29-1	CSVLGLAGVDEQYF	TGCAGCGTCCTCGGACTAGCGGGGGTGGACGAGCAGTACTTC
TRBJ1-2	-	-	TRBV25-1	CASSETGFGYGYTF	TGTGCCAGCAGTGAAACTGGGTTTGGATATGGCTACACCTTC
TRBJ1-1	-	-	TRBV6-1	CATDDRRNTEAFF	TGTGCCACGGATGACAGGCGGAACACTGAAGCTTTCTTT
TRBJ2-1	-	TRBD2	TRBV11-2	CASSLGLAGFAEQFF	TGTGCCAGCAGCTTAGGACTAGCGGGATTCGCTGAGCAGTTCTTC
TRBJ1-2	few	-	TRBV5-1	CASSLGGLSGVYGYTF	TGCGCCAGCAGCTTGGGGGGCTTAAGTGGGGTCTATGGCTACACCTTC
TRBJ2-1	once	-	TRBV5-5	CASSGDGGGNEQFF	TGTGCCAGCAGCGGGGATGGTGGGGGAAATGAGCAGTTCTTC
TRBJ2-5	-	TRBD2	TRBV2	CATVAGGSNQETQYF	TGTGCCACCGTGGCGGGGGGCTCGAACCAAGAGACCCAGTACTTC
TRBJ2-7	-	-	TRBV4-3	CASSQDLGLGTYEQYF	TGCGCCAGCAGCCAAGATCTGGGGCTGGGTACCTACGAGCAGTACTTC
TRBJ2-1	-	-	TRBV5-5	CASTAKSIGSMSSYNEQFF	TGTGCCAGCACCGCTAAGTCAATAGGATCTATGAGCTCCTACAATGAGCAGTTCTTC
TRBJ1-4	-	TRBD1	TRBV10-1	CATGGQGGEKLFF	TGCGCAACAGGGGGACAGGGTGGCGAAAAACTGTTTTTT
TRBJ1-6	-	-	TRBV7-8	CASSLAGLYNSPLHF	TGTGCCAGCAGCTTAGCAGGGCTCTATAATTCACCCCTCCACTTT
TRBJ2-3	-	-	TRBV14	CASSVRTTRSDTQYF	TGTGCCAGCAGCGTCCGGACTACTAGATCCGATACGCAGTATTTT
TRBJ2-1	-	TRBD2	TRBV2	CASSRTSGGVYEQFF	TGTGCCAGCAGCCGTACTAGCGGGGGGGTGTATGAGCAGTTCTTC